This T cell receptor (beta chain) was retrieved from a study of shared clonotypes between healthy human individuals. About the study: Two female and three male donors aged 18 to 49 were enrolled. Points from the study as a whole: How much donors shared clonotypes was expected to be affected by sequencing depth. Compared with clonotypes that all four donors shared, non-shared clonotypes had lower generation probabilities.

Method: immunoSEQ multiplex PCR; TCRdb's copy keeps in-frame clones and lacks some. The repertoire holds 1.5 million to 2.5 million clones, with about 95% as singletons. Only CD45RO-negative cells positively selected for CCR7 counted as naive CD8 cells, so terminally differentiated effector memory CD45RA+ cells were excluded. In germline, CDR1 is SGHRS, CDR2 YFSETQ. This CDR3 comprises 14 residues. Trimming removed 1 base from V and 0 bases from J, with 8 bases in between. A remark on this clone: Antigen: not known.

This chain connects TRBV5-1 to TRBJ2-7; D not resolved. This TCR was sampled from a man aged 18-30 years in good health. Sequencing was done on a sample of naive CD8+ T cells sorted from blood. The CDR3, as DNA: TGCGCCAGCAGCTTGACCCTTGACTCCTACGAGCAGTACTTC. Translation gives CASSLTLDSYEQYF. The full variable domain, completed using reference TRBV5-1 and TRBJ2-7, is KAGVTQTPRYLIKTRGQQVTLSCSPISGHRSVSWYQQTPGQGLQFLFEYFSETQRNKGNFPGRFSGRQFSNSRSEMNVSTLELGDSALYLCASSLTLDSYEQYFGPGTRLTVT.